A single sample is the source of the 4 T cell receptor beta chains below, sequenced in a study of control samples from healthy donors and cancer patients. This table comes from immunoSEQ multiplex PCR, and its TCRdb copy is limited to in-frame clones, with some not included. This sample has 100,000 to 150,000 clones; roughly 90% occur once, and the top ten carry roughly 2.1%. Sequenced input: blood. These receptors were obtained from a woman in her forties or fifties in good health.

The J gene is TRBJ2-5, the V gene TRBV19; D possibly matches TRBD1 or TRBD2 (5 bases each). The CDR3 runs 16 residues. Germline V gene lookup returns CDR1 LNHDA and CDR2 SQIVND (reference sequence). V lost 5 bases and J 4 bases, leaving 20 bases between the germline ends. CDR3 DNA sequence: TGTGCCAGTAGTCCGCCGGGGCTAGGCCGGGTAGAGACCCAGTACTTC. It is translated as CASSPPGLGRVETQYF.

J is TRBJ1-2 and V is TRBV30; TRBD1 is a possible D gene (5 bases). Germline V lookup: CDR1 GTSNPN, CDR2 SVGIG (reference sequence). The CDR3 spans 12 residues. V lost 0 bases and J 14 bases, leaving 16 bases between the germline ends. This CDR3 reads CAWSVTGIALTF. The CDR3 DNA follows: TGTGCCTGGAGTGTAACAGGAATTGCCCTAACCTTC.

This clone was seen once. This chain connects TRBV5-6 to TRBJ2-5; the D is unclear. Trimming took 4 bases from V and 7 from J, leaving 14 bases between them. The CDR3 is made up of 13 amino acids. Germline V gene lookup returns CDR1 SGHDT and CDR2 YYEEEE. For the CDR3, the DNA is TGTGCCAGCAGCCCGGGTAATGTTCGGACCCAGTACTTC. This translates into CASSPGNVRTQYF. The variable domain in full, completed from reference TRBV5-6 and TRBJ2-5, reads DAGVTQSPTHLIKTRGQQVTLRCSPKSGHDTVSWYQQALGQGPQFIFQYYEEEERQRGNFPDRFSGHQFPNYSSELNVNALLLGDSALYLCASSPGNVRTQYFGPGTRLLVL.

The chain links TRBV28 to TRBJ1-2, with no clear D. Looked up from germline, CDR1 is MDHEN and CDR2 is SYDVKM. The CDR3 length is 11 residues. With 7 bases removed from V and 2 bases from J, the gap between germline ends came to 5 bases. CDR3 DNA sequence: TGTGCCAGCATGTCGAACTATGGCTACACCTTC. Protein product: CASMSNYGYTF.